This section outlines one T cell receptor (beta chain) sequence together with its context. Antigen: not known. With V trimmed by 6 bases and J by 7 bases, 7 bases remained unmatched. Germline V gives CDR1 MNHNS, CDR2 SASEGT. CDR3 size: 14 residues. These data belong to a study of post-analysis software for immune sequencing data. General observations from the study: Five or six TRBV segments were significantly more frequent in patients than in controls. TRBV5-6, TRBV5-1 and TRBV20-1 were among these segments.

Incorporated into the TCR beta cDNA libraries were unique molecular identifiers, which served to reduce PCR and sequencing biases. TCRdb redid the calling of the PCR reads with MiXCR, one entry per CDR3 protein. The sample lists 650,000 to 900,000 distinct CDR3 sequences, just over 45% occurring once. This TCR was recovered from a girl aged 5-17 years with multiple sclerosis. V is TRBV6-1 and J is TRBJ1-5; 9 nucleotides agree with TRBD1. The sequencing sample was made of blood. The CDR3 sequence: CASRDRQGEQPQHF. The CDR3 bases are TGTGCCAGCAGAGACCGACAGGGGGAGCAGCCCCAGCATTTT.